The entry below gives a single T cell receptor (beta chain) sequence along with its context. The data originate from a study of T cell responses to AZD1222 COVID-19 vaccine. TCRdb's copy holds only in-frame clones and misses some; the assay was immunoSEQ multiplex PCR. Of under 150,000 clones in the sample, around 94% are singletons; the top ten hold about 1.4%. The germline V gene encodes CDR1 WNHNN and CDR2 SYGVQD (reference sequence). The CDR3 runs 17 residues. V was trimmed by 3 bases and J by 5 bases, leaving 22 bases between them. The V gene is TRBV10-1, the J gene TRBJ1-1, with a possible D match to TRBD1 (5 bases). The TCR was taken from an adult who received the AZD1222 COVID-19 vaccine. This specimen was peripheral blood, taken 28 days after the second AZD1222 dose. CDR3 residues: CASSDYRGPGGTTEAFF. CDR3 coding DNA: TGCGCCAGCAGTGATTATCGGGGTCCGGGGGGAACGACTGAAGCTTTCTTT.